This T cell receptor beta chain came from a study of shared T cell receptors in the human thymus. Looked up from germline, CDR1 is SGHNT and CDR2 is YYREEE (reference sequence). V was cut by 4 bases and J by 0 bases, with 7 bases left in between. The CDR3 spans 14 residues. Clones were read by immunoSEQ multiplex PCR, and TCRdb kept only the in-frame ones, dropping some. The sample includes hundreds of thousands of clones, 85% to 95% seen only once; the top ten take approximately 0.02%. Sequenced sample: thymocytes. This chain joins TRBV5-4 and TRBJ1-4; D is uncertain. This TCR was sampled from a human donor. The CDR3: CASSHSPTNEKLFF. The CDR3 DNA reads as TGTGCCAGCAGCCACAGCCCAACTAATGAAAAACTGTTTTTT.